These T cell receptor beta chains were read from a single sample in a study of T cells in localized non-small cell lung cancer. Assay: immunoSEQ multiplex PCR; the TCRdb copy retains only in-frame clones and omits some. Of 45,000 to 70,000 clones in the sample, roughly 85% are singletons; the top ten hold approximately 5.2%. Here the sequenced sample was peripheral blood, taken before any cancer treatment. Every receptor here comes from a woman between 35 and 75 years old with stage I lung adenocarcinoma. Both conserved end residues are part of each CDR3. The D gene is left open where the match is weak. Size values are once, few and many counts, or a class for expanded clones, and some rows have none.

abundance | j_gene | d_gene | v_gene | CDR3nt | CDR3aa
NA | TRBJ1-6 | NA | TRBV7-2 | TGTGCCAGCAGCTACGGCACAGGGAGCTCACCCCTCCACTTT | CASSYGTGSSPLHF
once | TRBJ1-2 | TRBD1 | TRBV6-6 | TGTGCCAGCAGTACCTCCGGGACAGGCCTTAACTATGGCTACACCTTC | CASSTSGTGLNYGYTF
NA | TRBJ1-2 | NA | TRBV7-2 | TGTGCCAGCAGCTTTGGGCAGGGCTACTATGGCTACACCTTC | CASSFGQGYYGYTF
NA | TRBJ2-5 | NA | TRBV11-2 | TGTGCCAGCAGCTTACTTCTACAAGAGACCCAGTACTTC | CASSLLLQETQYF
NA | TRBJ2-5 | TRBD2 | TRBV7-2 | TGTGCCAGCAGCTCGATAGCGGGGAGAGAGACCCAGTACTTC | CASSSIAGRETQYF
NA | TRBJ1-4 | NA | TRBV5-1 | TGCGCCAGCAGCTTGGCCTTGGGGGATGGTGAAAAACTGTTTTTT | CASSLALGDGEKLFF
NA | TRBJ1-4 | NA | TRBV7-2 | TGTGCCAGCAGCTTAGGTGACACTAATGAAAAACTGTTTTTT | CASSLGDTNEKLFF
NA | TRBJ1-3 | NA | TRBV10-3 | TGTGCCATCAGTGAGACCCAGGTGTCGACTTGGGAAAACACCATATATTTT | CAISETQVSTWENTIYF
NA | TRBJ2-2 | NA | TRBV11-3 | TGTGCCAGCAGCCCCGGCACAAAGGACACCGGGGAGCTGTTTTTT | CASSPGTKDTGELFF
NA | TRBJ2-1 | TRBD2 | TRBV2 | TGTGCCAGCATTGGGCTAGCGGGGCCCGGGTCCTACAATGAGCAGTTCTTC | CASIGLAGPGSYNEQFF
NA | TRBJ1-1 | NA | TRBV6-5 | TGTGCCAGCACTGGGGGTGGCAACACTGAAGCTTTCTTT | CASTGGGNTEAFF
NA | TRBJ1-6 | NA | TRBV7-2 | TGTGCCAGCAGCATAACACCCTCACCCCTCCACTTT | CASSITPSPLHF
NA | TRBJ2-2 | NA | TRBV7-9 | TGTGCCAGCAGCTTAGCGCCTCTCGGGACCGGGGAGCTGTTTTTT | CASSLAPLGTGELFF
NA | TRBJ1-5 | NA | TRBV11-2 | TGTGCCAGCAGCTTAGGTACCTACCAGGATCAGCCCCAGCATTTT | CASSLGTYQDQPQHF
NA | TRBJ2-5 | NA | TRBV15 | TGTGCCACCAGCAGAGATCCGGCCCAGGAGACCCAGTACTTC | CATSRDPAQETQYF
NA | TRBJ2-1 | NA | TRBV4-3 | TGCGCCAGCAGCCCACACCGGGGCAATGAGCAGTTCTTC | CASSPHRGNEQFF
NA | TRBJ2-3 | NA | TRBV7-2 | TGTGCCAGCAGCTCTAGCTTCAGCACAGATACGCAGTATTTT | CASSSSFSTDTQYF
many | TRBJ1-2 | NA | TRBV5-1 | TGCGCCAGCAGCTCCTGGGGGGACATTTCCTCTGGCTACACCTTC | CASSSWGDISSGYTF
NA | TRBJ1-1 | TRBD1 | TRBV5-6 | TGTGCCAGCTCCTTTCGCGGGACAGGGGTTACTGAAGCTTTCTTT | CASSFRGTGVTEAFF
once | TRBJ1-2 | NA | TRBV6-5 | TGTGCCAGCAGATACAAATATGGCTACACCTTC | CASRYKYGYTF
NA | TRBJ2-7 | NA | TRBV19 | TGTGCCAGTAGTATCGGACGGGAGCAGTACTTC | CASSIGREQYF
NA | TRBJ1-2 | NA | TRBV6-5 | TGTGCCAGCAGTTACTTATCGGGGTTTGGTGGCTACACCTTC | CASSYLSGFGGYTF
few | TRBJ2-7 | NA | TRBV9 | TGTGCCAGCAGCGTAGGTATGGGGCCCACCTACGAGCAGTACTTC | CASSVGMGPTYEQYF
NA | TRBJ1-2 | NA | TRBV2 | TGTGCCAGCAGTGAGGACCGGTATGGCTACACCTTC | CASSEDRYGYTF
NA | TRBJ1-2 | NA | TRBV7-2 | TGTGCCAGCAGCTTTAACTCTCACGGCTATGGCTACACCTTC | CASSFNSHGYGYTF
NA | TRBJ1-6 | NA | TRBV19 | TGTGCCAGTAGCGGACACCGTAGTTTGAATTCACCCCTCCACTTT | CASSGHRSLNSPLHF
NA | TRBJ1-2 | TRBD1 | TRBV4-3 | TGCGCCAGCAGCCCCGTCGGGACAGGGGGTAATGGCTACACCTTC | CASSPVGTGGNGYTF
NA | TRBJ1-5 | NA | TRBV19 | TGTGCCAGTAGTATAGTGGGTCCGGGACCGACGAAGCGGGCCCAGCATTTT | CASSIVGPGPTKRAQHF
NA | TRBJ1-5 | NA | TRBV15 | TGTGCCACCAGCAGAGACCCAGGGGACATAGGGGGCAATCAGCCCCAGCATTTT | CATSRDPGDIGGNQPQHF
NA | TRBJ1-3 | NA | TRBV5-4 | TGTGCCAGCAGCCCACAGGGATCGAACTCTGGAAACACCATATATTTT | CASSPQGSNSGNTIYF
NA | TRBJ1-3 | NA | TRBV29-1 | TGCAGCCCACGGCAGGTCGGAAACACCATATATTTT | CSPRQVGNTIYF
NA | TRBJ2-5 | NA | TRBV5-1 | TGCGCCAGCAGCTTAGAGATGAGGGTCCAGTACTTC | CASSLEMRVQYF
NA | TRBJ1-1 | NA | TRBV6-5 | TGTGCCAGCAGCCCGACTCAGGGCACTGAAGCTTTCTTT | CASSPTQGTEAFF
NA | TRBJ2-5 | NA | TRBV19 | TGTGCCAGTAGTGCGAGCGGAGGAAAAGAGACCCAGTACTTC | CASSASGGKETQYF
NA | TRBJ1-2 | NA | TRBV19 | TGTGCCAGTAGTATTGCGGGGCAGTATGGCTACACCTTC | CASSIAGQYGYTF
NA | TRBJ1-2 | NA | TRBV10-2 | TGCGCCAGCAGTGAACCCAACAGAATGTATGGCTACACCTTC | CASSEPNRMYGYTF
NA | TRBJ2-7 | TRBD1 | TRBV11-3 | TGTGCCAGCAGCTCGGGACAGATCTACGAGCAGTACTTC | CASSSGQIYEQYF
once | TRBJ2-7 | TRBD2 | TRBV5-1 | TGCGCCAGCAGCTCCCCGGGACTAGCGGGAGAGCAGTACTTC | CASSSPGLAGEQYF
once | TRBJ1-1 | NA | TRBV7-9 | TGTGCCAGCAGCTTTGGAACCTGGATGAACACTGAAGCTTTCTTT | CASSFGTWMNTEAFF
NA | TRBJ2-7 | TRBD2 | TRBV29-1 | TGCAGCGTTGAAGGACGGGGGGGATCTAGCTTCGAGCAGTACTTC | CSVEGRGGSSFEQYF
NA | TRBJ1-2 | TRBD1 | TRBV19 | TGTGCCAGTAGTTTGGGACAGGTTCCCAATGGCTACACCTTC | CASSLGQVPNGYTF
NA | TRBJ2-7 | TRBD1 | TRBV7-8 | TGTGCCAGCAGCTCGGACAGGGGAGGTGAGCAGTACTTC | CASSSDRGGEQYF
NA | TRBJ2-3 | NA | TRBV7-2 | TGTGCCAGCAGCTTAGGCCCGGGACCAATAACAGATACGCAGTATTTT | CASSLGPGPITDTQYF
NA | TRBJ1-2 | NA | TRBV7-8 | TGTGCCAGCAGCTTATTGGGGGCTGGCTATGGCTACACCTTC | CASSLLGAGYGYTF
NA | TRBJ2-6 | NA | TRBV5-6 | TGTGCCAGCAGCTTGGTTAGGGGGGTCAACTCTGGGGCCAACGTCCTGACTTTC | CASSLVRGVNSGANVLTF
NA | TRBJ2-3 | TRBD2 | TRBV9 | TGTGCCAGCAGCGTCAGCGGGGCCCATAGCACAGATACGCAGTATTTT | CASSVSGAHSTDTQYF
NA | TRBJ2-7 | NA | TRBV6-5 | TGTGCCAGCAGTTCCTCCCTCGAGCAGTACTTC | CASSSSLEQYF
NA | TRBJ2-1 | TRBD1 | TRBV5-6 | TGTGCCAGCAGCACGACCGACAGGGATTACAATGAGCAGTTCTTC | CASSTTDRDYNEQFF
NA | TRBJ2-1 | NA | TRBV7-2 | TGTGCCAGCAGCTTAGGAAGGGCCTACAATGAGCAGTTCTTC | CASSLGRAYNEQFF
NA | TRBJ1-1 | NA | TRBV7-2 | TGTGCCAGCAGGTCGCGGGGGCGCGTCACTGAAGCTTTCTTT | CASRSRGRVTEAFF
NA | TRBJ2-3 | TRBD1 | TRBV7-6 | TGTGCCAGCAGCACCTCCGGGACAGGGGGGGATACGCAGTATTTT | CASSTSGTGGDTQYF
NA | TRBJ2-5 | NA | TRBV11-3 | TGTGCCAGCAGCTTTGGAAGGGGGGGCTCGGAGACCCAGTACTTC | CASSFGRGGSETQYF
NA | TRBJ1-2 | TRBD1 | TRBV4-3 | TGCGCCAGCACCCCGGGACAGGGCGGGGGCTATGGCTACACCTTC | CASTPGQGGGYGYTF